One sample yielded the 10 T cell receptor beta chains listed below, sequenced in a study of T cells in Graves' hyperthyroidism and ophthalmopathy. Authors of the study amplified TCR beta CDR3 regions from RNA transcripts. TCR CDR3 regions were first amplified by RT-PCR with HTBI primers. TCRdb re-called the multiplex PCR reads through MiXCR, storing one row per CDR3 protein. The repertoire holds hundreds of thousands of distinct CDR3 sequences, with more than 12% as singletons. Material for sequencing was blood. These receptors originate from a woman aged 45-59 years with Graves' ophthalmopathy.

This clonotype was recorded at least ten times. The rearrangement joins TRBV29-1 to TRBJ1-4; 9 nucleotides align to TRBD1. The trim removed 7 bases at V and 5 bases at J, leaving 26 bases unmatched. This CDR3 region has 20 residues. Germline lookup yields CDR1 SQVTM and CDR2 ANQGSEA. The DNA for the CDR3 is TGCAGCGCCTATGGAATAGGACAGGGGTTGGGGGAGACAGGAAATGAAAAACTGTTTTTT. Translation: CSAYGIGQGLGETGNEKLFF. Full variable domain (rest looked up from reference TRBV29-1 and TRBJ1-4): SAVISQKPSRDICQRGTSLTIQCQVDSQVTMMFWYRQQPGQSLTLIATANQGSEATYESGFVIDKFPISRPNLTFSTLTVSNMSPEDSSIYLCSAYGIGQGLGETGNEKLFFGSGTQLSVL.

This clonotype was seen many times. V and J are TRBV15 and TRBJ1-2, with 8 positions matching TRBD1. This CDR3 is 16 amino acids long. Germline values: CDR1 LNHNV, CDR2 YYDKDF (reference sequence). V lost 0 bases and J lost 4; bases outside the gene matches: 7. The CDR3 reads CATSREGGQGSYGYTF. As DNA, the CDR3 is TGTGCCACCAGCAGAGAGGGTGGACAGGGTAGCTATGGCTACACCTTC.

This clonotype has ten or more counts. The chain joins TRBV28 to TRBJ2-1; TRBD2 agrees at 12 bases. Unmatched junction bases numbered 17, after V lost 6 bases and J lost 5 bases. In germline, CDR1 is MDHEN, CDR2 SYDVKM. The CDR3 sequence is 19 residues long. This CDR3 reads CASRTILAGGYGVNNEQFF. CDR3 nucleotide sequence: TGTGCCAGCAGAACTATACTAGCGGGAGGATATGGAGTAAACAATGAGCAGTTCTTC.

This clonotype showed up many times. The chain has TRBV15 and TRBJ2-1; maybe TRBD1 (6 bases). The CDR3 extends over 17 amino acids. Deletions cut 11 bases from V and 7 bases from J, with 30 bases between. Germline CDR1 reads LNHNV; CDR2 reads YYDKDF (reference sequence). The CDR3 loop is CALERRTARRRGNEQFF. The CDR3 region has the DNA TGTGCCCTGGAGCGTCGGACAGCTAGAAGAAGGGGAAATGAGCAGTTCTTC. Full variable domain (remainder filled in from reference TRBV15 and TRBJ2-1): DAMVIQNPRYQVTQFGKPVTLSCSQTLNHNVMYWYQQKSSQAPKLLFHYYDKDFNNEADTPDNFQSRRPNTSFCFLDIRSPGLGDTAMYLCALERRTARRRGNEQFFGPGTRLTVL.

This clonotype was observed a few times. CDR3 residues: CATGLGATSEKLFF. CDR3 in DNA: TGTGCCACCGGGCTGGGGGCTACTAGCGAAAAACTGTTTTTT. This chain links TRBV7-9 with TRBJ1-4; D might be TRBD1 (6 bases). CDR3 length: 14 amino acids. Trimming removed 10 bases at V and 8 bases at J, with 20 bases between. The germline V gene has CDR1 SEHNR and CDR2 FQNEAQ (reference sequence).

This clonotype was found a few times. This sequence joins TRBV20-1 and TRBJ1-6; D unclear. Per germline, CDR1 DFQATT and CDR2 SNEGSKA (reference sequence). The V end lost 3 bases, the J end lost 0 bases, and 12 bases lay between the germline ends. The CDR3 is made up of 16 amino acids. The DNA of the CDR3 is TGCAGTGCTAGGAGGGAAGGTAGCTCCTATAATTCACCCCTCCACTTT. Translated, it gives CSARREGSSYNSPLHF.

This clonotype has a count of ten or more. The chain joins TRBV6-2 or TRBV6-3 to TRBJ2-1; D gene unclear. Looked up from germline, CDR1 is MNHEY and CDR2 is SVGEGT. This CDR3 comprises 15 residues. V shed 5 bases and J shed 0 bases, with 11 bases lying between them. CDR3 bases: TGTGCCAGCAGTCACGCACCGAGCTCCTACAATGAGCAGTTCTTC. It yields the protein CASSHAPSSYNEQFF.

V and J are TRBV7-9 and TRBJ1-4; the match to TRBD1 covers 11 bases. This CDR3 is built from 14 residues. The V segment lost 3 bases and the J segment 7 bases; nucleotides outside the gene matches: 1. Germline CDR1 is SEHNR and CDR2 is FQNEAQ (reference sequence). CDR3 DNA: TGTGCCAGCAGCTTCGGGACAGGGGGTGAAAAACTGTTTTTT. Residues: CASSFGTGGEKLFF. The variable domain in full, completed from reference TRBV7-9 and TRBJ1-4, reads DTGVSQNPRHKITKRGQNVTFRCDPISEHNRLYWYRQTLGQGPEFLTYFQNEAQLEKSRLLSDRFSAERPKGSFSTLEIQRTEQGDSAMYLCASSFGTGGEKLFFGSGTQLSVL.

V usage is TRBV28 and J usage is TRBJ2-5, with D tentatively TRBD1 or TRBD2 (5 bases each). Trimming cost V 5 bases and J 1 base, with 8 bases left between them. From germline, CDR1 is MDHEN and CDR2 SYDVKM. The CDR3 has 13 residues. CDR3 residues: CASSAGTQETQYF. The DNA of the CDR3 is TGTGCCAGCAGTGCCGGGACCCAAGAGACCCAGTACTTC.

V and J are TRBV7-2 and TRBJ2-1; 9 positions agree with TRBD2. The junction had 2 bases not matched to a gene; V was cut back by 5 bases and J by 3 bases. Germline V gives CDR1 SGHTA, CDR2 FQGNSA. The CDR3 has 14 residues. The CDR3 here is CASSETSGYNEQFF. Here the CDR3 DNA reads TGTGCCAGCAGCGAGACTAGCGGCTACAATGAGCAGTTCTTC.